Only a few counts were recorded for the clone carrying this T cell receptor beta chain. The data originate from a study of CD8 T cells in Susac syndrome. Reverse transcription of about 0.45 to 1 ug RNA was carried out with random hexamers. TCRdb re-derived calls from the immunoSEQ multiplex PCR reads in MiXCR, one entry per CDR3 protein. The table shows 130,000 or so distinct CDR3 sequences, with around 85% occurring only once. From germline, CDR1 is MNHEY and CDR2 SVGEGT. This CDR3 contains 15 residues. Germline trimming cut 5 bases from V and 0 bases from J; bases unmatched to any gene: 3. Sequenced material: CD8+ T cells from PBMCs. The receptor was derived from a human donor with multiple sclerosis. The V gene is TRBV6-2 or TRBV6-3, the J gene TRBJ2-3; 9 bases align to TRBD2. This chain's CDR3 is CASSLTSGSTDTQYF. CDR3 bases: TGTGCCAGCAGTCTGACTAGCGGAAGCACAGATACGCAGTATTTT.